The source of this T cell receptor beta chain is a study of tumor-infiltrating lymphocytes in localized non-small cell lung cancer (dated by TCRdb to about 2021). About the study as a whole: The cohort included patients whose samples were collected after neoadjuvant chemotherapy, as well as both smokers and never-smokers and several histologies. Resected tumor tissue and uninvolved lung tissue described as non-adjacent to the tumor were contributed by each patient, with both tissues obtained from the same patient. The same patients underwent several integrated assays, with TCR sequencing performed together with flow cytometry, multiplex immunofluorescence, RNA-seq, exome sequencing and proteomics. The overall ICON cohort comprised 150 surgical patients with localized non-small cell lung cancer whose tumors were resected. The paired tumor versus uninvolved lung comparison of immunoSEQ T-cell fraction included around 55 patients. The investigation overall reported the following: The TCR-derived T-cell fraction showed no difference between the flow cytometry-defined immunotypes IM1 (good prognosis) and IM2 (poor prognosis). Higher T cell infiltration in tumors than in uninvolved lung tissue was supported by TCRbeta sequencing, consistent with immunofluorescence CD3 counts. Because different assays used different pieces of the same tissue, intratumor heterogeneity could not be separated from technical variation. Recurrence-free survival showed no association with tumor T-cell fraction measured by TCR sequencing (p = 0.61). Since assay coverage differed from patient to patient depending on how much tissue was available, TCR sequencing was done for only a subset of the cohort.

Details on this clone: This receptor's antigen is unknown. No much larger clone is present one base from it, and per-base qualities are unavailable.

ICON enrollment began in early 2016, and the last patient was enrolled in late 2018. From a subcohort of 76 patients, fresh tumor and matched uninvolved tissue were collected for in-depth immune analyses, including TCR sequencing. DNA for TCR sequencing was isolated from bulk tissue, and no cell sorting was done. The T-cell fraction in tumor and uninvolved lung tissue was provided by TCR sequencing with the immunoSEQ assay. The original methods were these. In the survival analysis, patients were divided into a high T-cell fraction group (upper tertile) and a low T-cell fraction group (lower two tertiles), and the two groups were compared using a log-rank test. Paired tumor versus uninvolved lung differences in T-cell fraction were tested with a signed-rank test. The table was pulled from immuneACCESS by TCRdb, which kept in-frame rearrangements only. Such tables lose some clones; where checked, under half of the loss comes from unresolved V genes, and the rest has no known cause. V and J calls plus clone size are reproduced from that table; the DNA served to infer D and trimming. The table for this sample lists roughly 24,000 clones; 69% of them were counted only once. The biggest ten clones account for under 15% of the sample.

Looking up the germline V gene (reference sequence) yields CDR1 MNHNY and CDR2 SVGAGI. V lost 4 bases and J lost 3 bases, and the count of bases not matched to a germline gene is 5. The CDR3 contains 15 residues, cysteine and phenylalanine counted. This entry keeps only the CDR3 DNA: 45 bases, framed from base 1. This clonotype was obtained from a human donor with non-small cell lung cancer. The sequencing sample was made of lung tumor tissue. In this chain, TRBV6-6 is recombined with TRBJ2-7; 11 central bases correspond to TRBD1. The CDR3 amino acid sequence is: CASSSLGQGVYEQYF. DNA sequence: TGTGCCAGCAGTTCTCTGGGACAGGGGGTCTACGAGCAGTACTTC.